What follows describes a single T cell receptor beta chain. This receptor's antigen is unknown. The sample holds no much larger clone one base away, and base qualities are not on file. CDR1 and CDR2, per the germline V gene, are MDHEN and SYDVKM. Trimming removed 8 bases from V and 2 bases from J, leaving 13 bases between the germline ends. The CDR3 sequence holds 13 residues, the cysteine and phenylalanine included. Just the 39-base CDR3 DNA is kept, in frame starting at base 1. The data are from a study of blood T cell repertoires in COVID-19 (dated by TCRdb to about 2020). In the study overall: Samples covering the acute and convalescent phases of COVID-19 were provided by collaborators in the United States, Italy and Spain. Subjects who had been exposed to COVID-19, were actively infected with it, or had recovered from it provided the deeply sampled blood TCRbeta repertoires that made up the dataset. The material from the prospective study consisted of cDNA or gDNA derived from T cells, B-cell-depleted T cells, or PBMCs. A de-identified subject ID, COVID-19 status, age in years and sex were almost always included in the sample metadata. The repertoires were released in a freely available public database meant as a resource for research on the immune response to SARS-CoV-2. HLA class I and class II types, where available, came from metadata supplied by the sample provider rather than from assay-based typing. Samples came from the ongoing ImmuneRACE study (first 160 participants) plus 1,254 subjects from 6 global collaborators. The full study reports these points: How much clinical and demographic metadata was included differed by source and by participant, and the metadata was provided uncurated.

TCRbeta CDR3 regions were amplified from genomic DNA using the immunoSEQ Assay, a bias-controlled multiplex PCR. In the authors' own workflow: Nucleated cell counts per sample were estimated from amplification of reference gene primers within the assay. To quantify the absolute abundance of each unique TCRbeta CDR3 rearrangement, sequence reads were collapsed and filtered. Productive Simpson clonality was computed per sample as the square root of Simpson's diversity index over productive rearrangements. The source is immuneACCESS, and TCRdb retained only in-frame sequences with V and J called. Part of the clones is not carried over; for the studies checked, unresolved V genes explain less than half of this, and the remainder is unexplained. The DNA was the basis for D and trimming; V, J and clone size are from that table. For this sample the table gives fewer than 85,000 clones, of which 83% were detected only once. The top ten clonotypes cover under 7.5% of the sample.

At one collaborating source in Seattle, patients were enrolled during active infection and were followed longitudinally through the course of disease. The collaborating institutions used their own protocols to collect whole blood in K2EDTA tubes. Collaborator samples were shipped for TCRbeta analysis as frozen whole blood, isolated PBMCs, or DNA extracted from either sample type. The source is a man aged 25-45 years with COVID-19, enrolled during active disease. The sample taken for sequencing was peripheral blood. In this chain, TRBV28 is recombined with TRBJ2-7, with TRBD1 as a weak D call on 6 bases. Here the CDR3 is given as CASFSRGTYEQYF. Read as DNA, the sequence is TGTGCCAGCTTTAGCAGGGGTACCTACGAGCAGTACTTC.